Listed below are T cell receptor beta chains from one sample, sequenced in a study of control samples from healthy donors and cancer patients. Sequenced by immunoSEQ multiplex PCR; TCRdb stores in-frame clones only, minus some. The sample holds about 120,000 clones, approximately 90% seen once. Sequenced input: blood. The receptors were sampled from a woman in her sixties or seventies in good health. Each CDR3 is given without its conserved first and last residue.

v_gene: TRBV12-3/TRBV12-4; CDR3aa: ASSFFPNEQF
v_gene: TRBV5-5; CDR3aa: ASQGGASYEQY
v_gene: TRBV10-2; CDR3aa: ASRDSVSYNEQF
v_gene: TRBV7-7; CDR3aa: ASSGGLGGTGELF
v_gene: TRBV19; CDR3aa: ASSRARGGEAF
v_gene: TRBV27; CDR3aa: ASSLAGGLWNTDTQY
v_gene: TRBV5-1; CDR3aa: ASSQNRGLNTEAF
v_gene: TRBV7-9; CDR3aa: ASSTGQGGYGYT
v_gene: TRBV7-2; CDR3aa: ASSLRGGHEQY
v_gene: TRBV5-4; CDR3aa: ASSSAGGHNEQF
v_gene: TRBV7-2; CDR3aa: ASSSIRDRQETQY
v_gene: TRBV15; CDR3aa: ATSREGVRGLFSPQH
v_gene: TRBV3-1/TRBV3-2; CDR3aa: ASSPGDYGYT
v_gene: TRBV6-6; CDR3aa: ASGKGTFGGDEQF
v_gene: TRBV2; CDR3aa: ASSEALQAGELF
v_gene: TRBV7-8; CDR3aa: ASSGQGVGTQY
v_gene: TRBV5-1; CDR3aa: ASSLSGKVNQPQH
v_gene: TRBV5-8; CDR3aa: ASSLATAHEQF
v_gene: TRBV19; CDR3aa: ASSILQGEDQPQH
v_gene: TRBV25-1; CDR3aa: ASSELSGGVVDTQY
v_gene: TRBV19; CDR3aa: ASSPRVNTGELF
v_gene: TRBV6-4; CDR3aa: ASSDGGLSDTQY
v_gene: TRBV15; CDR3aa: ATSRRTEETQY
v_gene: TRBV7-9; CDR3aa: ASSLNYIGFAFNYGYT
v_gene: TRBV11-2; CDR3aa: ASSLMGETQY
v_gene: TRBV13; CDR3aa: ASSLPGQGVEQY
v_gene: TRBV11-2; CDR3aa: ASSLPGRISEAF
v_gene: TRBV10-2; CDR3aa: ASSSDYTEAF
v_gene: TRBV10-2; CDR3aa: ASSRLADTGELF
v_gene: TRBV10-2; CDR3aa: ASSAPGGSYGYT
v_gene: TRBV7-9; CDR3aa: ASSLVWLADEQF